This T cell receptor beta chain was observed in a study of response to subunit inactivated influenza vaccine. With respect to this clonotype: Its specificity is not known.

The study, taken as a whole, reports: A suggestion made by the authors is that each seasonal influenza vaccination recruits few new T cells.

TCRdb re-called the RT-PCR reads through MiXCR, storing one row per CDR3 protein. The data hold hundreds of thousands of distinct CDR3 sequences, with 11% observed a single time. The CDR3 extends over 13 amino acids. Germline CDR1 reads SGHAT; CDR2 reads FQNNGV. V was pared by 5 bases and J by 9 bases, with 14 bases between. This same sample was also taken into another study, of T cells expressing NK-cell markers. From that paper: 5'RACE template switching with UMIs generated TCR beta cDNA. Of eight sequenced donors, seven were HCMV-seropositive and one HCMV-seronegative. About six donors showed dominant NKG2C+ clonotypes comprising roughly 1.0-7.5% of their CD8+ T cells. Clarity on HCMV specificity was lacking for the expanded NKG2C+ T cell clones.

V is TRBV11-2 and J is TRBJ2-1; D may be TRBD1 (6 bases). The TCR comes from a man between 45 and 60 years old who received an inactivated influenza vaccine. Sequencing used PBMCs from blood, obtained on the day of vaccination. CDR3 protein: CASSKDRSGEQFF. DNA of the CDR3: TGTGCCAGCAGCAAAGACAGGAGCGGTGAGCAGTTCTTC.